This T cell receptor (beta chain) is from a study of cytotoxic CD8 clonotypes in ibrutinib-treated CLL (dated by TCRdb to the early 2020s). Describing the broader study: In this cohort, about 15 patients were treatment-naive and 11 to 12 were relapsed/refractory, while some 18 had unmutated IGHV. Responses were partial in 25 or so patients and complete in 2; after median approximately 67 months follow-up, some 14 stayed in remission and roughly twelve progressed. Response samples were taken after a median of 12 months on treatment, ranging from about 6 to 40 months. An average of around 250,000 productive templates and 94,082 productive rearrangements was obtained per sample. Of the roughly 86 participants in the trial, approximately 26 had longitudinal samples available. Cryopreserved peripheral blood mononuclear cells were collected before treatment, at response, and at either disease progression or sustained remission. Patients were still on ibrutinib when every remission and progressive disease sample was collected. Beyond this particular receptor, the publication reports: Clonality rose at ibrutinib response, remained stable during sustained remission, and dropped back toward baseline at progression. Public clonotypes were found to be uncommon and were observed to contract or remain stable during treatment; the increase in clonality was shown to reflect expansion of private clonotypes at ibrutinib response. Sampling times were not matched between patients in sustained remission and patients whose disease was progressing, and lymph node repertoires were not examined. Baseline clonality was found to be higher than that of age-matched healthy donors and was strongly correlated with circulating CD8+ T-cell counts.

A MiSeq instrument was used for deep resolution sequencing, which targeted depths ranging from 1 in 1 million up to 1 in 200,000 T cells, with coverage averaging 10x for each clonotype. TCR beta libraries were generated with the immunoSEQ hsTCRB Kit. Concerning the study's data processing: The data were analyzed with ImmunoSEQ Analyzer and ImmunoSEQ Data Assistant, and V, D and J gene assignments followed IMGT definitions. Clonality, which ranges from 0 to 1, was calculated by subtracting the normalized Shannon entropy of productive rearrangement frequencies from one. Only overrepresented clonotypes making up at least 0.05% of the repertoire of each patient were included in the public clonotype analysis. Approximately 12 age-matched healthy donor repertoires from immuneACCESS were used as controls for clonality. TCRdb stores this immuneACCESS table with in-frame sequences only. Part of the clones is absent; in the studies checked, under half of the shortfall reflects unresolved V genes, and no reason is known for the rest. The DNA gave D and trimming, while V, J and clone size come from that table. This sample has nearly 300,000 clones in its table, and roughly four fifths of those were observed once. Clones ranked in the top ten supply roughly 5% of the sample.

The sample holds a few counts of this clone. This receptor's antigen is unknown. No per-base quality is available; no much larger clone lies one base away. Sample time point, as interpreted from the label and publication: progressive disease on ibrutinib. For TCR beta library preparation, about 2 micrograms of genomic DNA were isolated from cryopreserved PBMCs. Longitudinal blood samples from CLL patients receiving ibrutinib monotherapy were subjected to high-throughput TCR beta sequencing. The patients took part in an open-label, single-center phase 2 trial of ibrutinib monotherapy. Trimming takes 6 bases from V and 7 bases from J, and the germline ends sit 12 bases apart. CDR1 and CDR2, per the germline V gene (reference sequence), are MNHEY and SMNVEV. Counted from cysteine to phenylalanine, this CDR3 has 13 amino acids. This entry keeps only the CDR3 DNA: 39 bases, framed from base 1.

The TCR comes from a human donor with chronic lymphocytic leukemia. The rearranged segments are TRBV27 and TRBJ2-2, and the D gene may be TRBD2, 6 bases matching. The source was PBMCs, collected at disease progression, from a patient treated with ibrutinib. Read as DNA, the sequence is TGTGCCAGCAGACATGGAGCGGGCGGGGAGCTGTTTTTT. Translated, this is CASRHGAGGELFF.